The 7 T cell receptor beta chains below come from one sample, sequenced in a study of T cell changes during pregnancy in multiple sclerosis. Assay: immunoSEQ multiplex PCR; the TCRdb copy retains only in-frame clones and omits some. Of about 130,000 clones listed, around 97% are singletons. The sequencing here drew on peripheral blood, taken after pregnancy. The receptors were gathered from a female donor with multiple sclerosis, enrolled in a pregnancy study.

The gene calls are TRBV18 and TRBJ1-1; no clear D gene. Trimming took 4 bases from V and 6 from J, leaving 9 bases between them. The germline V gene has CDR1 KGHSH and CDR2 LQKENI. The CDR3 length is 12 residues. CDR3 DNA: TGTGCCAGCTCACTACAAGGAGCTGAAGCTTTCTTT. Encoded protein: CASSLQGAEAFF.

V usage is TRBV29-1 and J usage is TRBJ2-5; TRBD1 matches 11 bases. This CDR3 contains 14 residues. CDR1 is SQVTM, CDR2 ANQGSEA, per germline. The V and J ends lost 1 base and 4 bases, in that order; junction bases with no gene match: 2. CDR3 region: CSVEGGTGGETQYF. CDR3 DNA sequence: TGCAGCGTTGAAGGAGGGACAGGGGGAGAGACCCAGTACTTC.

A few counts support this clone. The chain carries TRBV5-1 and TRBJ2-1, with 12 positions matching TRBD1. This CDR3 has 19 residues. Germline lookup yields CDR1 SGHRS and CDR2 YFSETQ. V lost 4 bases and J lost 4; bases outside the gene matches: 15. Here the CDR3 reads CASSQPGQGASGLYNEQFF. The CDR3 DNA is TGCGCCAGCAGCCAGCCGGGACAGGGGGCAAGCGGCCTTTACAATGAGCAGTTCTTC.

This chain joins TRBV4-1 and TRBJ1-2, with 7 bases identical to TRBD1. The CDR3 is 16 residues long. Looked up from germline, CDR1 is MGHRA and CDR2 is YSYEKL. Trimming removed 0 bases from V and 0 bases from J; junction bases left unmatched: 4. Here the CDR3 DNA reads TGCGCCAGCAGCCAAGATTTTACAGGGGCTAACTATGGCTACACCTTC. Its protein product is CASSQDFTGANYGYTF.

This chain joins TRBV6-4 and TRBJ2-1; 9 bases fit TRBD1. J gave up 2 bases and V 8 bases, and 4 bases lay outside the gene matches. The CDR3 is made up of 14 amino acids. The germline CDR1 and CDR2 sequences are MRHNA and SNTAGT. CDR3 sequence: CASGDRGTYNEQFF. In DNA form, the CDR3 reads TGTGCCAGCGGAGACAGGGGGACCTACAATGAGCAGTTCTTC.

The chain combines TRBV4-2 with TRBJ2-7; D possibly corresponds to TRBD2 (5 bases). V dropped 1 base and J dropped 0 bases, with 19 bases sitting between them. The CDR3 extends over 18 amino acids. The V gene's germline CDR1 is LGHNA and CDR2 YNFKEQ. The CDR3 protein is CASSQVPAGLGASYEQYF. In DNA, the CDR3 is TGTGCCAGCAGCCAAGTCCCCGCTGGACTTGGCGCCTCCTACGAGCAGTACTTC.

The chain employs TRBV29-1 and TRBJ2-5; D is uncertain. The CDR3 loop spans 13 amino acids. Germline CDR1 and CDR2: SQVTM and ANQGSEA. V was trimmed by 3 bases and J by 7 bases, leaving 15 bases between them. The CDR3: CSVDSESAGTQYF. Written as DNA, the CDR3 is TGCAGCGTTGACTCGGAAAGTGCAGGGACCCAGTACTTC.